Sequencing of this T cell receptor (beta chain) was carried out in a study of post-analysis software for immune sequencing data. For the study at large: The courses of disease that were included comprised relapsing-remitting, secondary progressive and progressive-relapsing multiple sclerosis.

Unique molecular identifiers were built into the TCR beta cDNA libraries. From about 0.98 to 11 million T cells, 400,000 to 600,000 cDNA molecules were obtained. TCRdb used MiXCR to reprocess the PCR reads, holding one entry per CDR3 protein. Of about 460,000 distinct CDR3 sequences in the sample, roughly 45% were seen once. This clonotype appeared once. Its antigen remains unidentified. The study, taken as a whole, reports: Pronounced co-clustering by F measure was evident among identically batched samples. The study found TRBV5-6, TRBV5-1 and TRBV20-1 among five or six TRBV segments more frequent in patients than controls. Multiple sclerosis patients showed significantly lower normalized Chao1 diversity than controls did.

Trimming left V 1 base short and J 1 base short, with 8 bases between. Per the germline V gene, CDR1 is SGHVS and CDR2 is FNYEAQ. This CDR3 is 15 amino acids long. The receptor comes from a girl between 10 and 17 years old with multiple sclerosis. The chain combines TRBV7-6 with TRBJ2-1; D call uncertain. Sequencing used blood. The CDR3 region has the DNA TGTGCCAGCAGCTTAGAGACCCATTCCTACAATGAGCAGTTCTTC. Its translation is CASSLETHSYNEQFF.